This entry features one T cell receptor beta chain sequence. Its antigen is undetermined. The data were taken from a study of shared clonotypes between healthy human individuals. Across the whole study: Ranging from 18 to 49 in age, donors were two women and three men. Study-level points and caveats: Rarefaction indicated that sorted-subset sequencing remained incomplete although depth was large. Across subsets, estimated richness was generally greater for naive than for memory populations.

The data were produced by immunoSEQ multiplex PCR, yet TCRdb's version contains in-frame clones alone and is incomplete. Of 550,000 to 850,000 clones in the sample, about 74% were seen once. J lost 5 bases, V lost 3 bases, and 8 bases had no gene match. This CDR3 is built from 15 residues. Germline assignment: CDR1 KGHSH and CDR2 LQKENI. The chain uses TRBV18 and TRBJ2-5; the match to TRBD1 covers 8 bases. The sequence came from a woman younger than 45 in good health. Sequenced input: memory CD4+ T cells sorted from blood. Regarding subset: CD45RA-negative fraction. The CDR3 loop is CASSPPGQGPETQYF. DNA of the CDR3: TGTGCCAGCTCACCCCCCGGACAGGGACCTGAGACCCAGTACTTC.